One and the same sample provided the 7 T cell receptor beta chains below, sequenced in a study of blood T cell repertoires in COVID-19 (dated by TCRdb to about 2020). Library preparation employed the immunoSEQ multiplex PCR assay. The immuneACCESS repertoire file appears here via TCRdb, limited to in-frame rearrangements. These files lack a portion of the clones; in checked studies, under half of the deficit traces to unresolved V genes, and the cause of the others is not known. The sample profile shows about 210,000 clones; about 89% of them were found once. The ten biggest clones cover 4% to 5.5% of the sample. The sample comprised peripheral blood. These receptor sequences come from a woman in her forties with acute or convalescent COVID-19.

The gene calls are TRBV7-3 and TRBJ1-2; D gene unclear. The V gene lost 2 bases and the J gene lost 2 bases, with 12 bases spanning the gap. CDR1 is SGHTA, CDR2 FQGTGA, per germline. The CDR3 contains 15 residues. CDR3 in DNA: TGTGCCAGCAGCTTAGGAGTACAACCCAACTATGGCTACACCTTC. This gives the protein CASSLGVQPNYGYTF.

V is TRBV9 and J is TRBJ2-1; TRBD2 matches at 10 bases. The junction had 9 bases not matched to a gene; V was cut back by 0 bases and J by 9 bases. Germline CDR1 SGDLS, CDR2 YYNGEE. The CDR3 length is 16 residues. The CDR3 loop is CASSVVASGGFSEQFF. The CDR3 bases are TGTGCCAGCAGCGTAGTAGCTAGCGGGGGTTTTAGTGAGCAGTTCTTC.

J is TRBJ1-3 and V is TRBV11-2; D is unclear. Germline assignment: CDR1 SGHAT and CDR2 FQNNGV. V was shortened by 0 bases and J by 7 bases, with 7 bases between the two germline ends. The CDR3 consists of 13 residues. The CDR3 DNA sequence: TGTGCCAGCAGCTTAGATTTTCGGAACACCATATATTTT. Protein product: CASSLDFRNTIYF.

V usage is TRBV19 and J usage is TRBJ1-2, with D unclear. Trimming removed 7 bases from V and 7 bases from J, with 10 bases in between. Per the germline V gene, CDR1 is LNHDA and CDR2 is SQIVND (reference sequence). CDR3 length: 11 amino acids. Here the CDR3 DNA reads TGTGCCAGTAATAGAGGGCTTGGCTACACCTTC. Its protein is CASNRGLGYTF.

This clone is classed as medium-sized. V usage is TRBV6-1 and J usage is TRBJ2-7; 7 nucleotides agree with TRBD1. The V and J ends lost 3 bases and 3 bases, in that order; junction bases with no gene match: 2. Per germline, CDR1 MNHNS and CDR2 SASEGT. CDR3 size: 13 residues. The CDR3 loop is CASSEGDSYEQYV. The DNA for the CDR3 is TGTGCCAGCAGTGAGGGGGACAGCTACGAGCAGTACGTC.

This chain uses TRBV10-3 with TRBJ1-1; 7 bases agree with TRBD1. Germline trimming cut 0 bases from V and 9 bases from J; bases unmatched to any gene: 4. CDR1 and CDR2 from the germline V gene are ENHRY and SYGVKD. The CDR3 is made up of 13 amino acids. The CDR3 nucleotides read TGTGCCATCAGTGAGTCCGGGACAGCGCAAGCTTTCTTT. It codes for CAISESGTAQAFF.

The rearrangement joins TRBV5-1 to TRBJ1-4, with 7 nucleotides matching TRBD1. V was pared by 4 bases and J by 5 bases, with 11 bases of the junction left unmatched. Per germline, CDR1 SGHRS and CDR2 YFSETQ. The length of the CDR3 is 16 residues. The CDR3 is CASSRSSGQKNEKLFF. The CDR3 nucleotides read TGCGCCAGCAGCCGAAGTTCGGGACAGAAGAATGAAAAACTGTTTTTT.